This T cell receptor beta chain emerged from a study of a mutant IDH1 vaccine in newly diagnosed glioma. Time point noted: week 47, end of study. Every vaccine dose comprised 300 ug of mutant IDH1 20-mer peptide plus topical imiquimod. Measured with immunoSEQ multiplex PCR; TCRdb has only the in-frame clones, and not every one. This table holds over 80,000 clones, roughly four fifths found once. In the case of this clone: Its antigen remains unidentified.

V trimming: 5 bases; J trimming: 4 bases; junction bases outside the gene matches: 9. The CDR3 length is 15 residues. Looked up from germline, CDR1 is SGHAT and CDR2 is FQNNGV. The origin of this receptor is a man aged 40-55 years with glioma. The specimen comprised PBMCs, sampled from a glioma patient whose treatment included an IDH1 peptide vaccine. The chain employs TRBV11-2 and TRBJ2-7, with TRBD1 matching over 9 bases. The CDR3 DNA sequence: TGTGCCAGCAGCCGGGGGCCGGGACAGGGTTACGAGCAGTACTTC. The encoded protein is CASSRGPGQGYEQYF.